Following are 20 T cell receptor beta chains from one sample sequenced in a study of immune evolution from preneoplasia to lung adenocarcinoma. Data came from immunoSEQ multiplex PCR; TCRdb stores just in-frame clones and leaves some out. Counted here are about 5,500 clones, 75% to 90% occurring once; the ten biggest clones make up 3.5% to 4%. The sequenced material came from FFPE adjacent normal lung tissue. The receptors come from a person aged 65-85 years with lung adenocarcinoma.

J is TRBJ1-1 and V is TRBV6-5; no reliable D call. CDR1 and CDR2 from the germline V gene are MNHEY and SVGAGI. The V end lost 5 bases, the J end lost 3 bases, and 13 bases lay between the germline ends. The CDR3 sequence is 14 residues long. The CDR3 nucleotides read TGTGCCAGCAGTCTTGGGAGTTCTCACACTGAAGCTTTCTTT. It specifies CASSLGSSHTEAFF.

The genes are TRBV6-5 and TRBJ2-2; 8 positions match TRBD2. CDR1 is MNHEY, CDR2 SVGAGI, per germline. Trimming took 4 bases from V and 2 from J; bases not matched to a gene: 3. The CDR3 consists of 15 residues. CDR3 nucleotides: TGTGCCAGCAGTTTTAGCGGGGAAAACACCGGGGAGCTGTTTTTT. Translating it yields CASSFSGENTGELFF.

V is TRBV14 and J is TRBJ1-6, with no clear D. V was pared by 4 bases and J by 6 bases, with 10 bases between. CDR1 SGHDN and CDR2 FVKESK come from the germline V gene. This CDR3 has 14 residues. The CDR3 here is CASSPTVGNSPLHF. CDR3 bases: TGTGCCAGCAGCCCGACGGTGGGTAATTCACCCCTCCACTTT.

This clone was seen once. This rearrangement joins TRBV2 to TRBJ1-2; TRBD1 might be the D (5 bases). The V end was cut by 2 bases, the J end by 4 bases, with 11 bases between. The CDR3 covers 14 residues. In germline, CDR1 is SNHLY, CDR2 FYNNEI. Here the CDR3 reads CASSERVQGYGYTF. The CDR3, as DNA: TGTGCCAGCAGTGAAAGGGTGCAGGGCTATGGCTACACCTTC.

The genes are TRBV6-1 and TRBJ2-3, with 14 bases aligning to TRBD2. The CDR3 contains 15 residues. J gave up 6 bases and V 3 bases, and 2 bases lay outside the gene matches. Germline lookup yields CDR1 MNHNS and CDR2 SASEGT. CDR3 in amino acids: CASSETSGGADTQYF. As DNA, the CDR3 is TGTGCCAGCAGTGAGACTAGCGGGGGGGCCGATACGCAGTATTTT.

The chain uses TRBV6-5 and TRBJ2-1; D ambiguous. There are 13 residues in the CDR3. Germline V gene data show CDR1 as MNHEY and CDR2 as SVGAGI. The germline V and J ends were trimmed by 6 bases and 0 bases, with 6 bases remaining between them. The CDR3 loop is CASRQNSYNEQFF. CDR3 in DNA: TGTGCCAGCAGGCAAAACTCCTACAATGAGCAGTTCTTC.

The chain is built from TRBV18 and TRBJ2-3, with D possibly being TRBD1 (7 bases). From germline, CDR1 is KGHSH and CDR2 LQKENI. V lost 3 bases to trimming and J lost 3 bases, with 10 bases between them. This CDR3 contains 14 residues. CDR3 amino acids: CASSPRDRTDTQYF. The CDR3 DNA is TGTGCCAGCTCACCGCGGGACAGAACAGATACGCAGTATTTT.

The chain employs TRBV7-6 and TRBJ1-1; 10 bases fit TRBD1. The germline V gene encodes CDR1 SGHVS and CDR2 FNYEAQ. The CDR3 is made up of 14 amino acids. J lost 5 bases, V lost 5 bases, and 5 bases had no gene match. CDR3 nucleotide sequence: TGTGCCAGCAGCCGGGACAGGGGTGGAACTGAAGCTTTCTTT. Its translation: CASSRDRGGTEAFF.

The V call is TRBV30, the J call TRBJ1-2; 8 bases align to TRBD1. The V and J ends lost 3 bases and 4 bases, in that order; junction bases with no gene match: 7. The CDR3 runs 14 residues. The germline V gene has CDR1 GTSNPN and CDR2 SVGIG (reference sequence). CDR3 loop: CAWRVVGTGYGYTF. The CDR3 region has the DNA TGTGCCTGGAGAGTGGTCGGGACAGGCTATGGCTACACCTTC.

This chain links TRBV4-1 with TRBJ1-5; no reliable D call. The CDR3 is 18 amino acids. V lost 1 base and J lost 2, with 18 bases in between. In germline, CDR1 is MGHRA, CDR2 YSYEKL. The CDR3 coding sequence is TGCGCCAGCAGCCAAGGCTACCCGCTGGGTAGGGGCAATCAGCCCCAGCATTTT. Residues: CASSQGYPLGRGNQPQHF.

This chain connects TRBV19 to TRBJ1-6, with TRBD1 matching over 10 bases. CDR3 length: 14 residues. The germline gives CDR1 LNHDA, CDR2 SQIVND (reference sequence). The J segment lost 7 bases and the V segment lost 6 bases, leaving 3 bases of the junction unmatched. CDR3 nucleotide sequence: TGTGCCAGTAGACCGGGACAGGGGAATTCACCCCTCCACTTT. It yields the protein CASRPGQGNSPLHF.

This clone was seen only once. J is TRBJ2-2 and V is TRBV7-8, with TRBD2 matching 9 bases. With V trimmed by 4 bases and J by 3 bases, 6 bases remained unmatched. This CDR3 has 16 residues. Germline lookup yields CDR1 SGHVS and CDR2 FQNEAQ. CDR3 nucleotide sequence: TGTGCCAGCAGCTCATTAGCGGGAGTTGACACCGGGGAGCTGTTTTTT. This codes for CASSSLAGVDTGELFF.

The CDR3 region is CASSRDDRFTDTQYF. In DNA form, the CDR3 reads TGTGCCAGCAGTCGGGACGACAGATTCACAGATACGCAGTATTTT. The rearrangement links TRBV28 to TRBJ2-3, with D perhaps given as TRBD1 or TRBD2 (5 bases each). Germline CDR1 reads MDHEN; CDR2 reads SYDVKM. The germline V and J ends were trimmed by 5 bases and 2 bases, with 14 bases remaining between them. The CDR3 covers 15 residues.

This clone has a single count. The genes are TRBV20-1 and TRBJ1-2, with D hard to call. This CDR3 contains 11 residues. The germline V gene encodes CDR1 DFQATT and CDR2 SNEGSKA (reference sequence). Trimming removed 4 bases at V and 3 bases at J, with 6 bases between. The CDR3 reads CSANDYYGYTF. The CDR3, as DNA: TGCAGTGCTAACGACTACTATGGCTACACCTTC.

This clone was detected once. As DNA, the CDR3 is TGTGCCAGCAGTGATGGGACAGTTCATGGCTACACCTTC. Amino acids: CASSDGTVHGYTF. The chain carries TRBV6-1 and TRBJ1-2; 7 nucleotides line up with TRBD1. J was trimmed by 6 bases and V by 3 bases; bases with no gene match: 4. Germline CDR1 MNHNS, CDR2 SASEGT. This CDR3 has 13 residues.

This rearrangement joins TRBV6-1 to TRBJ2-7; 8 bases align to TRBD2. CDR1 and CDR2 from the germline V gene are MNHNS and SASEGT. The CDR3 length is 13 residues. The junction had 6 bases not matched to a gene; V was cut back by 5 bases and J by 6 bases. The CDR3, as DNA: TGTGCCAGCAGTATTCCACTAGCGGTCGAGCAGTACTTC. It yields the protein CASSIPLAVEQYF.

The chain joins TRBV28 to TRBJ1-2; perhaps TRBD1 as D (6 bases). The germline V and J ends were trimmed by 6 bases and 6 bases, with 8 bases remaining between them. CDR3 size: 11 residues. Germline CDR1 MDHEN, CDR2 SYDVKM. The CDR3 reads CASSRTDGYTF. CDR3 DNA: TGTGCCAGCAGCCGGACAGATGGCTACACCTTC.

Note on this clone: A read error may account for a junction end that differs from germline. The chain combines TRBV2 with TRBJ1-1; D gene uncertain. CDR1 SNHLY and CDR2 FYNNEI come from the germline V gene. The CDR3 length is 11 residues. The CDR3 here is CVSSEDTEAFF. The CDR3 nucleotides read TGTGTCAGCTCTGAGGACACTGAAGCTTTCTTT.

In its sample, this clone was seen once. The rearrangement uses TRBV25-1 and TRBJ2-7; D is ambiguous. The length of the CDR3 is 12 residues. The V gene lost 4 bases and the J gene lost 6 bases, with 10 bases spanning the gap. Germline values: CDR1 MGHDK, CDR2 SYGVNS. The CDR3 DNA sequence: TGTGCCAGCAGTGGGCTAGGGTTCGAGCAGTACTTC. Its protein is CASSGLGFEQYF.

This clone was seen more than once but under ten times. V gene TRBV4-1 combines with J gene TRBJ2-7, with D tentatively TRBD1 (5 bases). The germline V gene encodes CDR1 MGHRA and CDR2 YSYEKL. There are 15 residues in the CDR3. The V and J ends lost 1 base and 1 base respectively, with 11 bases between them. CDR3 sequence reads: CASSQGGRVSYEQYF. DNA for the CDR3: TGCGCCAGCAGCCAAGGGGGCAGGGTATCCTACGAGCAGTACTTC.